This TCR beta chain was observed in a study of early T cells in non-severe SARS-CoV-2 infection. Study-wide context: Sequencing of unsorted whole blood was done on bulk RNA, leaving chains unpaired. Overall study findings and caveats: VDJdb matching favored anti-spike CD8 responses, missing private and CD4 specificities.

Germline lookup yields CDR1 SEHNR and CDR2 FQNEAQ (reference sequence). Trimming took off 1 base at V and 2 bases at J, with 6 bases between the two ends. This CDR3 is 14 amino acids long. The protocol attached unique molecular identifiers to individual cDNA molecules. TCRdb passed the 5' RACE reads through MiXCR, listing each CDR3 protein once. Among around 61,000 distinct CDR3 sequences listed, roughly 12% were seen once. This clonotype was counted between two and nine times. Antigen unknown. The sequence came from an adult who was a healthcare worker with PCR-confirmed SARS-CoV-2 infection or an uninfected control (not recorded which). Sequences were obtained from whole blood. The rearrangement joins TRBV7-9 to TRBJ1-3, with TRBD1 as a possible D gene (6 bases). The CDR3, as DNA: TGTGCCAGCAGCTTAGGGACAGCTGGAAACACCATATATTTT. Residues: CASSLGTAGNTIYF.